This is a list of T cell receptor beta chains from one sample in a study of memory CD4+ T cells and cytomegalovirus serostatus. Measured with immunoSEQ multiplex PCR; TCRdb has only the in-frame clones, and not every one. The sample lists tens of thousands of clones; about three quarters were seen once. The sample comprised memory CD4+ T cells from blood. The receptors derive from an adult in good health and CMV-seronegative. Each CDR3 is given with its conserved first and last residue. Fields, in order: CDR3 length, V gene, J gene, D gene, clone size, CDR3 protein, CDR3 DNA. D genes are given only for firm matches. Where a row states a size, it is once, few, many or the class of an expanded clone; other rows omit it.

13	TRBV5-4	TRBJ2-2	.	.	CASRVQGTGELFF	TGTGCCAGCAGGGTACAGGGCACCGGGGAGCTGTTTTTT
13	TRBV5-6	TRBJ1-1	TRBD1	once	CASSFIGGGGAFF	TGTGCCAGCAGCTTTATAGGGGGCGGCGGGGCTTTCTTT
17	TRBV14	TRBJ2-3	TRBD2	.	CASSQEAGLARPGTQYF	TGTGCCAGCAGCCAAGAGGCGGGACTAGCGCGCCCCGGTACGCAGTATTTT
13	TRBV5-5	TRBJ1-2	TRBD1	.	CASTKPGQDLFVF	TGTGCCAGCACCAAACCGGGACAGGACCTTTTTGTCTTC
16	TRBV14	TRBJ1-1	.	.	CASSLQLGVVHTEAFF	TGTGCCAGCAGCTTACAATTAGGGGTGGTGCACACTGAAGCTTTCTTT
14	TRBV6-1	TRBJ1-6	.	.	CASRGDRRASPLHF	TGTGCCAGCAGAGGGGACCGCCGAGCCTCACCCCTCCACTTT
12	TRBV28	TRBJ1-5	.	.	CASSWGGQPQHF	TGTGCCAGCAGTTGGGGAGGTCAGCCCCAGCATTTT
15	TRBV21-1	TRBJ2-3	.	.	CASIQRGGQQDTQYF	TGTGCCAGCATTCAGCGGGGGGGCCAACAGGATACGCAGTATTTT
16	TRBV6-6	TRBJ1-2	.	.	CASREAGPYANYGYTF	TGTGCCAGCAGGGAGGCGGGGCCCTATGCTAACTATGGCTACACCTTC
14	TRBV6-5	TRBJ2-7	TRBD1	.	CASNRDRGWHEQYF	TGTGCCAGCAACAGGGACAGGGGGTGGCACGAGCAGTACTTC
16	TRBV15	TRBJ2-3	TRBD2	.	CATSSGTSGDRDTQYF	TGTGCCACCAGCAGCGGGACTAGCGGGGACCGAGATACGCAGTATTTT
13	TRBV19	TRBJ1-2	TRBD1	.	CASSTRTGLGYTF	TGTGCCAGTAGTACCCGGACAGGGTTAGGCTACACCTTC
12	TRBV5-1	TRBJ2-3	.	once	CASSQGKDTQYF	TGCGCCAGCAGCCAGGGGAAAGATACGCAGTATTTT
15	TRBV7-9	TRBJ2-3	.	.	CASSLFRDGTDTQYF	TGTGCCAGCAGCTTATTCAGGGACGGGACAGATACGCAGTATTTT
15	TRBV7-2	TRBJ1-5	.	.	CASSLEMGSNQPQHF	TGTGCCAGCAGCTTAGAAATGGGTAGCAATCAGCCCCAGCATTTT
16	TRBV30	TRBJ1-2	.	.	CAWKKMWGALGYGYTF	TGTGCCTGGAAAAAGATGTGGGGGGCTCTCGGCTATGGCTACACCTTC
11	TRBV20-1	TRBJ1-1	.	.	CSASLGREAFF	TGCAGTGCTAGCTTAGGGCGGGAAGCTTTCTTT
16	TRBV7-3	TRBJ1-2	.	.	CASSLSRVPGKDGYTF	TGTGCCAGCAGCTTAAGTCGGGTTCCCGGAAAGGATGGCTACACCTTC
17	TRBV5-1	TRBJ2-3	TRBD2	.	CASSKEAAGGRTDTQYF	TGCGCCAGCAGCAAGGAGGCCGCGGGGGGGCGAACAGATACGCAGTATTTT
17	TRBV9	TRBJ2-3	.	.	CASSPPPGTLEGDTQYF	TGTGCCAGCAGCCCGCCCCCCGGGACTTTGGAAGGGGATACGCAGTATTTT
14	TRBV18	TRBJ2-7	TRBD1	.	CASSPAGQGYEQYF	TGTGCCAGCTCACCGGCAGGACAGGGGTACGAGCAGTACTTC
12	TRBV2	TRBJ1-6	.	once	CASSVGASPLHF	TGTGCCAGCAGTGTGGGAGCCTCACCCCTCCACTTT
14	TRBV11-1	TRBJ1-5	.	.	CASSFGTSNQPQHF	TGTGCCAGCAGCTTCGGCACAAGCAATCAGCCCCAGCATTTT
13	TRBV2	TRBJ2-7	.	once	CASREQGPYEQYF	TGTGCCAGCAGAGAACAGGGTCCCTACGAGCAGTACTTC
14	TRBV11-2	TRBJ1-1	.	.	CASSLGTANTEAFF	TGTGCCAGCAGCTTAGGGACGGCGAACACTGAAGCTTTCTTT
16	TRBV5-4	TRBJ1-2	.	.	CASSSGRQSNNYGYTF	TGTGCCAGCAGCTCCGGAAGGCAGAGTAATAACTATGGCTACACCTTC
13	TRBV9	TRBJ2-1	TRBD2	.	CASRTSGGGEQFF	TGTGCCAGCAGAACTAGCGGGGGGGGTGAGCAGTTCTTC
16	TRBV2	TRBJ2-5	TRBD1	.	CASRQPGQGSQETQYF	TGTGCCAGCAGGCAACCGGGACAGGGTAGCCAAGAGACCCAGTACTTC
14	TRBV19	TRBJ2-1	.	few	CASSIWGSYNEQFF	TGTGCCAGTAGTATATGGGGCAGTTACAATGAGCAGTTCTTC
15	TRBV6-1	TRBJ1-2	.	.	CASSEALQVYYGYTF	TGTGCCAGCAGTGAAGCGCTTCAGGTTTACTATGGCTACACCTTC
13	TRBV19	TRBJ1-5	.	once	CASSEQFRQPQHF	TGTGCCAGTAGTGAACAGTTTAGGCAGCCCCAGCATTTT
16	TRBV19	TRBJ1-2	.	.	CASSIGSRGTGYGYTF	TGTGCCAGTAGTATCGGGAGTCGGGGAACAGGGTATGGCTACACCTTC
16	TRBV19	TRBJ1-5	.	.	CASSTLRGDSNQPQHF	TGTGCCAGTAGTACCCTCAGGGGTGATAGCAATCAGCCCCAGCATTTT